The sample holds many counts of the clone carrying this T cell receptor (beta chain). The record originates from a study of blood T cell repertoires in COVID-19. Study-wide context: Sites in the United States, Italy and Spain provided acute and convalescent COVID-19 samples. In each case, the material was cDNA or gDNA derived from T cells, B-cell-depleted T cells, or PBMCs.

The CDR3 runs 15 residues. Deletions cut 3 bases from V and 6 bases from J, with 15 bases between. From germline, CDR1 is SGDLS and CDR2 YYNGEE. Under the authors' procedure: Reference gene primers were amplified, and this amplification served to estimate nucleated cell counts. Profiled with immunoSEQ multiplex PCR; TCRdb holds only in-frame clones, not every one. Clonal size and the V and J genes are those of that table, whereas D and trimming came from the DNA. Here the sample spans about 270,000 clones, approximately 86% being singletons. Sequencing used peripheral blood. This sequence was found in a man in his forties or fifties with active or convalescent COVID-19. The chain uses TRBV9 and TRBJ1-4, with D maybe TRBD1 (6 bases). CDR3 in DNA: TGTGCCAGCAGCGCGACGACAGGAAGACATGAAAAACTGTTTTTT. Amino acid sequence: CASSATTGRHEKLFF.